This note documents a single TCR beta chain sequence. Its antigen is still unknown. These data are taken from a study of cytomegalovirus exposure and HLA in healthy donors. Study-level background: Earlier sequencing of approximately 180 million T cells yielded approximately 100 million unique TCR beta sequences. Study-level points and caveats: Later on, an analysis showed TCR association rates differing by HLA locus, with DRB1 the most and HLA-C the fewest.

PCR employed 60 Vbeta and 13 Jbeta primers. Some clones are missing from TCRdb's copy, which holds only in-frame ones; the method was immunoSEQ multiplex PCR. This specimen shows about 140,000 clones; the ten leading clones hold 0.75% to 1%. The donors gave bone marrow, and they were healthy. While unrecorded immune exposures were likely, the donors were nominally healthy when sampled. V lost 8 bases and J lost 6, with 18 bases in between. Germline values: CDR1 MNHNS, CDR2 SASEGT. There are 14 residues in the CDR3. Material: PBMCs. The TCR originated in a male donor in good health and CMV-seronegative. The chain couples TRBV6-1 to TRBJ2-3; D possibly corresponds to TRBD1 (6 bases). The DNA of the CDR3 is TGTGCCAGCTCCTTAGACAGGAGTGGGGATACGCAGTATTTT. Amino acids: CASSLDRSGDTQYF.